These 5 T cell receptor beta chains share one sample of origin, sequenced in a study of cytomegalovirus exposure and HLA in healthy donors. TCRdb's copy holds only in-frame clones and misses some; the assay was immunoSEQ multiplex PCR. This sample has 200,000 or so clones, with approximately 80% found just once. Sequences were obtained from PBMCs. The source is a woman aged 30 to 39 in good health and CMV-seropositive.

This sequence joins TRBV7-6 and TRBJ2-3; 9 nucleotides align to TRBD2. With V trimmed by 3 bases and J by 3 bases, 4 bases remained unmatched. This CDR3 comprises 15 residues. CDR1 is SGHVS, CDR2 FNYEAQ, per germline. The CDR3 region is CASSFSGSRTDTQYF. CDR3 sequence (DNA): TGTGCCAGCAGCTTTAGCGGGAGTCGGACAGATACGCAGTATTTT. Variable domain in full (rest from reference TRBV7-6 and TRBJ2-3): GAGVSQSPRYKVTKRGQDVALRCDPISGHVSLYWYRQALGQGPEFLTYFNYEAQQDKSGLPNDRFSAERPEGSISTLTIQRTEQRDSAMYRCASSFSGSRTDTQYFGPGTRLTVL.

The chain couples TRBV14 to TRBJ2-2; 12 nucleotides match TRBD2. The length of the CDR3 is 17 residues. V lost 7 bases, J lost 5 bases, and 11 bases stayed unmatched. From germline, CDR1 is SGHDN and CDR2 FVKESK. The CDR3 loop is CASILLAGGSGTGELFF. The CDR3 nucleotides are TGTGCCAGCATCCTACTAGCGGGAGGTAGTGGTACCGGGGAGCTGTTTTTT.

This chain uses TRBV27 with TRBJ2-1, with 11 bases aligning to TRBD2. The germline V gene encodes CDR1 MNHEY and CDR2 SMNVEV (reference sequence). CDR3 length: 15 amino acids. After removal of 7 bases from V and 7 bases from J, the junction contained 9 bases not matched to a gene. This CDR3 is CASMHTGTSGNEQFF. The CDR3 bases are TGTGCCAGCATGCACACCGGGACTAGCGGAAATGAGCAGTTCTTC.

The V and J genes are TRBV5-6 and TRBJ2-3; D unclear. The CDR3 is 13 residues long. Trimming took 2 bases from V and 4 from J, leaving 8 bases between them. CDR1 is SGHDT and CDR2 is YYEEEE in the germline V gene. The CDR3 region is CASSFREADTQYF. CDR3 coding DNA: TGTGCCAGCAGCTTTCGTGAGGCAGATACGCAGTATTTT.

J is TRBJ2-7 and V is TRBV11-2; D not resolved. Trimming took off 5 bases at V and 2 bases at J, with 13 bases between the two ends. The CDR3 consists of 14 residues. Germline-derived CDR1 and CDR2 are SGHAT and FQNNGV. The CDR3 coding sequence is TGTGCCAGCAGCATCATACCGTCAGCCTACGAGCAGTACTTC. This gives the protein CASSIIPSAYEQYF. Based on the CDR3 plus reference TRBV11-2 and TRBJ2-7, the full variable domain is EAGVAQSPRYKIIEKRQSVAFWCNPISGHATLYWYQQILGQGPKLLIQFQNNGVVDDSQLPKDRFSAERLKGVDSTLKIQPAKLEDSAVYLCASSIIPSAYEQYFGPGTRLTVT.